The rows below give T cell receptor beta chains drawn from one sample of a study of blood T cell repertoires in COVID-19. Only in-frame clones appear in the TCRdb table, and some are missing; sequencing was by immunoSEQ multiplex PCR. The sample yields tens of thousands of clones, about 86% seen once. Material: peripheral blood. These receptors all come from a man in his fifties or sixties in a cohort sampled during active COVID-19. Each CDR3 is given with its conserved first and last residue. D genes are given only for firm matches. Expanded clones get a size class; other rows say once, few or many, or leave the size out.

j_call clone_size v_call d_call cdr3_nt cdr3_aa
TRBJ2-3 - TRBV30 TRBD2 TGTGCCTGGAGTAGTAGGAGAGTGTACGGGGGGGCGACCGTCACTGATACGCAGTATTTT CAWSSRRVYGGATVTDTQYF
TRBJ2-1 - TRBV4-1 TRBD2 TGCGCCAGCAGCCCAGGAGGACTAGCGGGGCGGTCCTCCTACAATGAGCAGTTCTTC CASSPGGLAGRSSYNEQFF
TRBJ2-3 - TRBV7-9 - TGTGCCAGCGGTGCTCCTAACACAGATACGCAGTATTTT CASGAPNTDTQYF
TRBJ2-2 - TRBV4-3 TRBD1 TGCGCCAGCAGCAGAGGGGACAGTAACACCGGGGAGCTGTTTTTT CASSRGDSNTGELFF
TRBJ1-2 - TRBV10-3 TRBD1 TGTGCCATCAGTGACGGACAGGGGGGCTACTATGGCTACACCTTC CAISDGQGGYYGYTF
TRBJ2-5 few TRBV19 TRBD1 TGTGCCAGTAGTCTCCAGACAGGGGGCCAAGAGACCCAGTACTTC CASSLQTGGQETQYF
TRBJ2-7 few TRBV6-2/TRBV6-3 TRBD1 TGTGCCAGCAGTTACTGGGGACAGAGCTCCTACGAGCAGTACTTC CASSYWGQSSYEQYF
TRBJ2-7 - TRBV19 TRBD1 TGTGCCAGTAGTATGGGGCAGGGGGCCTACGAGCAGTACTTC CASSMGQGAYEQYF
TRBJ2-2 - TRBV10-1 - TGCGCCAGCAGTAAACAGGGATCCACCGGGGAGCTGTTTTTT CASSKQGSTGELFF
TRBJ1-2 - TRBV9 TRBD1 TGTGCCAGCAGCGATCCCCGCAGGGGGCATGGGGCGGACTATGGCTACACCTTC CASSDPRRGHGADYGYTF
TRBJ2-2 - TRBV5-6 TRBD1 TGTGCCAGCAGCTTTCTGCAAACTACAGGGGCCGGGGAGCTGTTTTTT CASSFLQTTGAGELFF
TRBJ1-2 - TRBV4-1 - TGCGCCAGCTCTCCGGGGGGCCCCGAGGGCTACACCTTC CASSPGGPEGYTF
TRBJ1-2 - TRBV7-6 TRBD1 TGTGCCAGCAGCTTAGAACAGGGGGCGCTGAATGGCTACACCTTC CASSLEQGALNGYTF
TRBJ2-1 once TRBV25-1 TRBD2 TGTGCCAGCAGTGGCCAAGAGGGACTAGCGGGGAACAATGAGCAGTTCTTC CASSGQEGLAGNNEQFF
TRBJ1-1 - TRBV5-1 - TGCGCCAGCAGCTTGGAGAGGACAACCACTGAAGCTTTCTTT CASSLERTTTEAFF
TRBJ2-1 - TRBV5-1 - TGCGCCAGCAGCTTAAGCCTCGGGACCTACAATGAGCAGTTCTTC CASSLSLGTYNEQFF
TRBJ2-1 once TRBV24-1 - TGTGCCACCAGTGATTTGCACCAGGGACAGTTCTTC CATSDLHQGQFF
TRBJ1-3 - TRBV2 - TGTGCCAGCAGTGTAGGTGGGAGTTACTCTGGAAACACCATATATTTT CASSVGGSYSGNTIYF
TRBJ1-1 - TRBV7-9 - TGTGCCAGCAGCCCCGGGGAGGGGGGCACTGAAGCTTTCTTT CASSPGEGGTEAFF
TRBJ1-1 - TRBV29-1 TRBD1 TGCAGCGCTCTACAGGGGACTGCGGCTTTCTTT CSALQGTAAFF
TRBJ1-1 - TRBV7-9 - TGTGCCAGCACCCTAGACGGGATGAACACTGAAGCTTTCTTT CASTLDGMNTEAFF
TRBJ2-1 few TRBV12-3/TRBV12-4 - TGTGCCAGCAGTCCAGGGGCCAATGAGCAGTTCTTC CASSPGANEQFF
TRBJ1-1 - TRBV28 TRBD1 TGTGCCAGCAGTTTATGGGGACAGGGGGGAAACACTGAAGCTTTCTTT CASSLWGQGGNTEAFF
TRBJ2-1 - TRBV7-9 TRBD2 TGTGCCAGCAGCCCTAGCGGGGGCGACCCGACCCATACTTACAATGAGCAGTTCTTC CASSPSGGDPTHTYNEQFF
TRBJ2-3 - TRBV4-1 TRBD2 TGCGCCAGCAGCCTAAGGGGAAGCGGGAAAGATACGCAGTATTTT CASSLRGSGKDTQYF
TRBJ2-3 - TRBV6-5 TRBD2 TGTGCCAGCAGTTACACGCGGGGGGCCACAGATACGCAGTATTTT CASSYTRGATDTQYF
TRBJ2-1 - TRBV9 TRBD2 TGTGCCAGCAGCGCCGGACCGTCGGGGGGCTCCTACAATGAGCAGTTCTTC CASSAGPSGGSYNEQFF
TRBJ1-5 - TRBV6-5 - TGTGCCAGCGGGACTCGGCCCCAGCATTTT CASGTRPQHF
TRBJ2-1 - TRBV7-8 - TGTGCCAGCAGCTTAAAGGGGGTGGCCAATGAGCAGTTCTTC CASSLKGVANEQFF
TRBJ2-7 - TRBV23-1 - TGCGCCAGCAGTAGGGGAGGTTCCTACGAGCAGTACTTC CASSRGGSYEQYF
TRBJ1-6 - TRBV7-8 - TGTGCCAGCAGCTTAAGGGGAACAGGGCCGGGCTCCTATAATTCACCCCTCCACTTT CASSLRGTGPGSYNSPLHF
TRBJ1-6 - TRBV30 - TGTGCCTGGAGTTCTCCATTAGCGGTGGGTAATTCACCCCTCCACTTT CAWSSPLAVGNSPLHF
TRBJ2-1 - TRBV21-1 - TGTGCCAGCTACAATGGAGTGGGGCAGGTAGTCAAGCCATACGGAAATAAAGTTGAGTTCTTC CASYNGVGQVVKPYGNKVEFF
TRBJ1-1 - TRBV7-9 - TGTGCCAGCAGCTCCACTAATAACCCTCGTGAAGCTTTCTTT CASSSTNNPREAFF
TRBJ1-2 few TRBV20-1 - TGCAGTGCTAGAGTCCCAGGGGGCTACACCTTC CSARVPGGYTF
TRBJ2-1 - TRBV7-3 TRBD2 TGTGCCAGCAGCCCGATCCGGACTAGCGGGATTGGTGAGCAGTTCTTC CASSPIRTSGIGEQFF
TRBJ2-5 - TRBV18 TRBD1 TGTGCCAGCTCACTGTGGACAGGGCCGCAAGAGACCCAGTACTTC CASSLWTGPQETQYF
TRBJ2-1 - TRBV6-5 - TGTGCCAGCAGTCGGGGGGCAAATGAGCAGTTCTTC CASSRGANEQFF
TRBJ2-7 - TRBV2 TRBD2 TGTGCCAGCAGGCAAACTAGCGGGGGGGCTCACGAGCAGTACTTC CASRQTSGGAHEQYF
TRBJ2-2 - TRBV7-3 TRBD2 TGTGCCAGCAGCCCCGGCGGGACTAGCTACGGCGGGGAGCTGTTTTTT CASSPGGTSYGGELFF
TRBJ2-5 - TRBV5-1 - TGCGCCAGCAGCTTGGGACAGGTCCAAGAGACCCAGTACTTC CASSLGQVQETQYF
TRBJ1-5 - TRBV10-3 TRBD1 TGTGCCATCAAAGGGACAGAGAACAATCAGCCCCAGCATTTT CAIKGTENNQPQHF
TRBJ2-3 - TRBV7-3 TRBD2 TGTGCCAGCAGCCAGGGCGGGGGGGCCGGAGATACGCAGTATTTT CASSQGGGAGDTQYF
TRBJ2-1 - TRBV6-5 TRBD2 TGTGCCAGCAGCACCACTAGCGGGCTTTACAATGAGCAGTTCTTC CASSTTSGLYNEQFF
TRBJ1-2 - TRBV6-1 - TGTGCCAGCAGTGAAACGGGAAGGTATGGCTACACCTTC CASSETGRYGYTF
TRBJ2-1 - TRBV3-1/TRBV3-2 TRBD2 TGTGCCAGCAGCCAAGACTGGCTAGCGGGAGCGGAGCAGTTCTTC CASSQDWLAGAEQFF
TRBJ1-5 - TRBV5-1 TRBD1 TGCGCCAGCAGCCCCGGGACAGAAATCAATCAGCCCCAGCATTTT CASSPGTEINQPQHF
TRBJ2-7 - TRBV18 TRBD1 TGTGCCAGCTCACCAACATTCCGACAGGGGGCCATACGGGCCGCTTACGAGCAGTACTTC CASSPTFRQGAIRAAYEQYF
TRBJ2-2 once TRBV7-3 TRBD1 TGTGCCAGCAGCTCGGACAGGGGGACCGGGGAGCTGTTTTTT CASSSDRGTGELFF
TRBJ1-4 few TRBV5-4 - TGTGCCAGCAGCTCAACAAGGGGTGAAAAACTGTTTTTT CASSSTRGEKLFF